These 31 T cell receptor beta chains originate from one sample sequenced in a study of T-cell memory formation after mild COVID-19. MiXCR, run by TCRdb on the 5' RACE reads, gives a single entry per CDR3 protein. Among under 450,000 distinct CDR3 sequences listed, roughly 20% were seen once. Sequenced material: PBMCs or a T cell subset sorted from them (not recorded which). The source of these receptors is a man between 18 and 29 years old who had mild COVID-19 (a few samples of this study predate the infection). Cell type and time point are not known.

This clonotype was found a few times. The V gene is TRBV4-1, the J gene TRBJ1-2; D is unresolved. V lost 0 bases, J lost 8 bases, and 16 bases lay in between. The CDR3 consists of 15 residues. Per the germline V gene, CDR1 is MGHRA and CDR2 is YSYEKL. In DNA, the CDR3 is TGCGCCAGCAGCCAAGAATCTTCGAGTTGGGGAGGCTACACCTTC. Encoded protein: CASSQESSSWGGYTF.

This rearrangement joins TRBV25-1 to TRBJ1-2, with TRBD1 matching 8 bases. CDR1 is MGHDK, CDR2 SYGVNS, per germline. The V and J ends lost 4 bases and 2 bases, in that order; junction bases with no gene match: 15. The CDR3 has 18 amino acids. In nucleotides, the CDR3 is TGTGCCAGCAGTGCTTCACAGGGGGTGAGGAATACCAACTATGGCTACACCTTC. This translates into CASSASQGVRNTNYGYTF.

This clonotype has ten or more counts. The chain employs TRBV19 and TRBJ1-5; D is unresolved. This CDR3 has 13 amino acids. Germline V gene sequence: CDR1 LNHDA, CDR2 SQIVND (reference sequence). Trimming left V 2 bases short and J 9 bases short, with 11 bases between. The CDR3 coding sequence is TGTGCCAGTAGTATATCTGCATCATTGCCCCAGCATTTT. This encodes CASSISASLPQHF.

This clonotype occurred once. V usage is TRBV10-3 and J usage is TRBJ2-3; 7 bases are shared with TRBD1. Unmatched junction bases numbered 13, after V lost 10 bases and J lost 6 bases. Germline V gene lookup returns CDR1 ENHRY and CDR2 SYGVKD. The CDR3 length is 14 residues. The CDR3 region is CASSRDSFSDTQYF. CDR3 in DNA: TGTGCCAGCTCCCGGGACAGCTTCTCCGATACGCAGTATTTT.

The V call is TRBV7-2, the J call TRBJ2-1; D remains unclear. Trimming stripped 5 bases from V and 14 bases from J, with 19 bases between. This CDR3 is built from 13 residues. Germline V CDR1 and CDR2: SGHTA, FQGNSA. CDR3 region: CASSLSRPSREFF. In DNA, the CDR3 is TGTGCCAGCAGCCTCAGCCGGCCCAGCCGGGAGTTCTTC.

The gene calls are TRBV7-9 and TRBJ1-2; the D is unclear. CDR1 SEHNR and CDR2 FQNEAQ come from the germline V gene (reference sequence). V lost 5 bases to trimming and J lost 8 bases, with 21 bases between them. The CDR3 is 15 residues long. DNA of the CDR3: TGTGCCAGCAGCCCAAGGATGTCAGACCCTAGCGGCTACACCTTC. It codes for CASSPRMSDPSGYTF.

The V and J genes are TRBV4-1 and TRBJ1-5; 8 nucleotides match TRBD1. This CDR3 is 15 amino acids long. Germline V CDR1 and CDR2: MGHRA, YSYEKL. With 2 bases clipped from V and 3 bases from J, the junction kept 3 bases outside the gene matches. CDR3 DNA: TGCGCCAGCAGCCAAAGACAGGGGAACAATCAGCCCCAGCATTTT. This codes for CASSQRQGNNQPQHF.

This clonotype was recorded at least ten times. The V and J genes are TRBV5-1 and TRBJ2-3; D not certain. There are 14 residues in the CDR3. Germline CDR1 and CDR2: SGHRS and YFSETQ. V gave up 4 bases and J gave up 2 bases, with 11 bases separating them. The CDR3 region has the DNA TGCGCCAGCAGCCCGATGGACCACACAGATACGCAGTATTTT. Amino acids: CASSPMDHTDTQYF.

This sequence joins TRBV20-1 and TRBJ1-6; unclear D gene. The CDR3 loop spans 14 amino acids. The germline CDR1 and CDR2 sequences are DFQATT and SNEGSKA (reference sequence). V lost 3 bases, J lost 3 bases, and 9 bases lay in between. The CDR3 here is CSASRENYNSPLHF. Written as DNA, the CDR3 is TGCAGTGCTAGCCGGGAGAACTATAATTCACCCCTCCACTTT.

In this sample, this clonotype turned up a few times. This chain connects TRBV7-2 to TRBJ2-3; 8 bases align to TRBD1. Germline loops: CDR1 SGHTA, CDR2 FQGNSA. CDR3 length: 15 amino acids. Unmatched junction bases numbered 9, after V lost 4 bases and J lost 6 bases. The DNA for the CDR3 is TGTGCCAGCAGCTCTCGGACAGGGTACTTCGATACGCAGTATTTT. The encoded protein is CASSSRTGYFDTQYF.

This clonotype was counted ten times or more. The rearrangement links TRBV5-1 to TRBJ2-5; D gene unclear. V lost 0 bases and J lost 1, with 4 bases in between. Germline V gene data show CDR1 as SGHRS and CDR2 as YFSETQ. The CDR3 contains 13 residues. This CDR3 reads CASSLGTQETQYF. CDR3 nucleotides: TGCGCCAGCAGCTTGGGGACCCAAGAGACCCAGTACTTC.

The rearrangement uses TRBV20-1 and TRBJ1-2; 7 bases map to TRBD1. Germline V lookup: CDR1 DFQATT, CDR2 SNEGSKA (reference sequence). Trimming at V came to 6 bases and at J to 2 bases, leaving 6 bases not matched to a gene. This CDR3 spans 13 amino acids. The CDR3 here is CSANRGRNYGYTF. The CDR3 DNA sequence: TGCAGTGCAAACAGGGGCCGCAACTATGGCTACACCTTC.

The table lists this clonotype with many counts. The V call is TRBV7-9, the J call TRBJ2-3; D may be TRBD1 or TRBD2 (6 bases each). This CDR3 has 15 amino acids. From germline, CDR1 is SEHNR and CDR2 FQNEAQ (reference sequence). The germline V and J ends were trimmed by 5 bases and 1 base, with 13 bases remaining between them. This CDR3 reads CASSPLGGGTDTQYF. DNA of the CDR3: TGTGCCAGCAGCCCACTCGGGGGCGGCACAGATACGCAGTATTTT.

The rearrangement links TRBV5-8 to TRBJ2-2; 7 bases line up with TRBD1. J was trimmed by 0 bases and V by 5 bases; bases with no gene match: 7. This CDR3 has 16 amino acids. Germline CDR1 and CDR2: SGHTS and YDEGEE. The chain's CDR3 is CASSPGQWANTGELFF. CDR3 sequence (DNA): TGTGCCAGCAGTCCGGGACAGTGGGCGAACACCGGGGAGCTGTTTTTT.

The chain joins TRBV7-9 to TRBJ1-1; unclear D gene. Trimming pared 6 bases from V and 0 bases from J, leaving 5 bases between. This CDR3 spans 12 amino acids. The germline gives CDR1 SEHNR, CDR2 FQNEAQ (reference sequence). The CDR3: CASRVLNTEAFF. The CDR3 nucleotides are TGTGCCAGCAGGGTCCTGAACACTGAAGCTTTCTTT.

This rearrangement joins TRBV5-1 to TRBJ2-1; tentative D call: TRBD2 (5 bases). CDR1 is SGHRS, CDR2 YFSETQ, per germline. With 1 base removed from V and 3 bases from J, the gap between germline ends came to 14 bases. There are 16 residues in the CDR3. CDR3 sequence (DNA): TGCGCCAGCAGCTTGCGAACGGGGTCGGGCTACAATGAGCAGTTCTTC. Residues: CASSLRTGSGYNEQFF.

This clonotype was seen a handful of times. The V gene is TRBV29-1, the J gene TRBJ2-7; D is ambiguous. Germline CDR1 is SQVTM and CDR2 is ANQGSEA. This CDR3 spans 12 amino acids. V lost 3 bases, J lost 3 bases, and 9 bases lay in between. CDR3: CSVEAQDYEQYF. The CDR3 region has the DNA TGCAGCGTTGAGGCTCAGGACTACGAGCAGTACTTC.

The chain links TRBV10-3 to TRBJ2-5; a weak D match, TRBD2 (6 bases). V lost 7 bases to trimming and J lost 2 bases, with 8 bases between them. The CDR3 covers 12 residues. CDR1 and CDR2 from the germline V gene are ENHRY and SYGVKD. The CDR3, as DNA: TGTGCCATCACGGGGGATCAAGAGACCCAGTACTTC. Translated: CAITGDQETQYF.

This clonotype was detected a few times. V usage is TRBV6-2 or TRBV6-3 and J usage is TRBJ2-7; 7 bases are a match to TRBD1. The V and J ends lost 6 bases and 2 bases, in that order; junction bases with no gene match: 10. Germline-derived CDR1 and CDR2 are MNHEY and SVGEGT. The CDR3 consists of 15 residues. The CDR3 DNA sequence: TGTGCCAGCAGGGGGGACAGACCATCGGCCTACGAGCAGTACGTC. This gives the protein CASRGDRPSAYEQYV.

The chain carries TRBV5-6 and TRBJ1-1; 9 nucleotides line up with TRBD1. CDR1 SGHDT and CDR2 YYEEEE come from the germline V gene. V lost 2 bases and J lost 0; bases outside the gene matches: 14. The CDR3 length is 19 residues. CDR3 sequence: CASSLTRPLGQGLNTEAFF. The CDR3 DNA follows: TGTGCCAGCAGCTTAACCCGTCCCCTGGGACAGGGACTGAACACTGAAGCTTTCTTT.

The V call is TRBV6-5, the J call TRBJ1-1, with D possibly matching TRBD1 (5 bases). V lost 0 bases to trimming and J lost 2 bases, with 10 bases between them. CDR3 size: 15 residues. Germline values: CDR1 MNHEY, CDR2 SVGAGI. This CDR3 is CASSYSGGINTEAFF. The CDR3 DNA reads TGTGCCAGCAGTTACTCGGGGGGTATCAACACTGAAGCTTTCTTT.

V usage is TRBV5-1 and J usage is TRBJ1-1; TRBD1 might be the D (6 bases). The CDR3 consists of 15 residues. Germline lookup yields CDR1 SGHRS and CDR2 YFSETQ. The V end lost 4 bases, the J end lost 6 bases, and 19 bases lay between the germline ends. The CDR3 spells CASSPGRQGTSEAFF. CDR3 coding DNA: TGCGCCAGCAGCCCCGGAAGGCAGGGGACGTCTGAAGCTTTCTTT.

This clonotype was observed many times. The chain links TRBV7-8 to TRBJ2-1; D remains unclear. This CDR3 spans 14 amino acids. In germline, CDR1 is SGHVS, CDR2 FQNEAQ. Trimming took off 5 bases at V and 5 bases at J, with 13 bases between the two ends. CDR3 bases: TGTGCCAGCAGCCCGTATGTGAGCAACAATGAGCAGTTCTTC. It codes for CASSPYVSNNEQFF. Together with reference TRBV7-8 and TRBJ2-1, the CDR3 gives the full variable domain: GAGVSQSPRYKVAKRGQDVALRCDPISGHVSLFWYQQALGQGPEFLTYFQNEAQLDKSGLPSDRFFAERPEGSVSTLKIQRTQQEDSAVYLCASSPYVSNNEQFFGPGTRLTVL.

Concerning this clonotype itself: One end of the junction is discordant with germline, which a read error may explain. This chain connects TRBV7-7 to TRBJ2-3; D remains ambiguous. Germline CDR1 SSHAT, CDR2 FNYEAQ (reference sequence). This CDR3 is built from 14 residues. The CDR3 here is CASSSQSGTDTQYF. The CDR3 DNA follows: TGTGCTAGCAGCTCTCAGTCCGGCACAGATACGCAGTATTTT.

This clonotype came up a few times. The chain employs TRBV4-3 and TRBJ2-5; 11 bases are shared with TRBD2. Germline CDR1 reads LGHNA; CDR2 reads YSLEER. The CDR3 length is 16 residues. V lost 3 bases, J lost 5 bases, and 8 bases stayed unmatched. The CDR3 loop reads CASSQSSGGAWETQYF. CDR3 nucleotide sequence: TGCGCCAGCAGCCAGAGTAGCGGGGGGGCATGGGAGACCCAGTACTTC.

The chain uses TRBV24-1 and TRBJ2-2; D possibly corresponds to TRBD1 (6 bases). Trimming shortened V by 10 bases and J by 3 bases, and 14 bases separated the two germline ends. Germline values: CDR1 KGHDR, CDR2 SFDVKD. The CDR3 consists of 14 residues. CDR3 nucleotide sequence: TGTGCCACGGAACAGGGCGGACACACCGGGGAGCTGTTTTTT. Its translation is CATEQGGHTGELFF.

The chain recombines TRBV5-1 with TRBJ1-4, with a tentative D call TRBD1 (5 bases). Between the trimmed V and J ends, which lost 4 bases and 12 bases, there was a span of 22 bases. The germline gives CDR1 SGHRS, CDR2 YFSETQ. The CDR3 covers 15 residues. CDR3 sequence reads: CASSGIGTSPRELFF. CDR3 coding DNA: TGCGCCAGCAGCGGAATCGGGACCTCCCCGAGGGAACTGTTTTTT.

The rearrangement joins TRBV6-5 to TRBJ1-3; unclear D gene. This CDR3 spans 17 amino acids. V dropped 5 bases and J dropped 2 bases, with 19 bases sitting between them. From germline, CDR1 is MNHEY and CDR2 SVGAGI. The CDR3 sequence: CASSTYREGGPGNTIYF. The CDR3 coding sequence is TGTGCCAGCAGTACTTACCGGGAGGGCGGTCCTGGAAACACCATATATTTT.

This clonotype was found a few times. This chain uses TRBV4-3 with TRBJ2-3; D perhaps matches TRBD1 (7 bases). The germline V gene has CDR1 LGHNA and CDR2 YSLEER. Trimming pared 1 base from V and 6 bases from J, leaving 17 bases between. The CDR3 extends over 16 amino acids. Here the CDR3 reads CASSQGGAPGGDTQYF. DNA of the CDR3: TGCGCCAGCAGCCAAGGGGGGGCTCCAGGGGGTGATACGCAGTATTTT.

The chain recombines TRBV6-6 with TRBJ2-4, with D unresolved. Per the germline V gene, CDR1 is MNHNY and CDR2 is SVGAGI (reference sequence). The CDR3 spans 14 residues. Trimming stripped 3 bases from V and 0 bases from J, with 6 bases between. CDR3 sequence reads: CASSYSLAKNIQYF. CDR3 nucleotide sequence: TGTGCCAGCAGTTATAGCCTAGCCAAAAACATTCAGTACTTC.

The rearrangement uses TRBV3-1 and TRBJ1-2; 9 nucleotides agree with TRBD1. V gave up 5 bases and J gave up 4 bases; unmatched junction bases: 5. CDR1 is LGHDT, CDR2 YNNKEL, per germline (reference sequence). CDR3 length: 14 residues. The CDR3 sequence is CASSGTGSGYGYTF. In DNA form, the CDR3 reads TGTGCCAGCAGCGGGACAGGGTCGGGCTATGGCTACACCTTC.